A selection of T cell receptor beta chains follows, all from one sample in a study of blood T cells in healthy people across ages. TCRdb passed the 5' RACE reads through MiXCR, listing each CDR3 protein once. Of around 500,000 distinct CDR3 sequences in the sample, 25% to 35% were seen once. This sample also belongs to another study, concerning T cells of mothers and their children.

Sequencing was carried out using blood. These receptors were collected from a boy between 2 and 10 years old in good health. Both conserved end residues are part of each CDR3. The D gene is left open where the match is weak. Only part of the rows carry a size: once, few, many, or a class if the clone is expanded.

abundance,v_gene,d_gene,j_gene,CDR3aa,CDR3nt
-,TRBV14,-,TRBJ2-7,CASSQAPWTWSSYEQYF,TGTGCCAGCAGCCAAGCCCCTTGGACATGGAGCTCCTACGAGCAGTACTTC
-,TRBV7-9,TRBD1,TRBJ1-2,CASSFNNRGKGYGYTF,TGTGCCAGCAGCTTCAATAACAGGGGGAAGGGCTATGGCTACACCTTC
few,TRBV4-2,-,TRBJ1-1,CASSQESNTEAFF,TGTGCCAGCAGCCAAGAAAGTAACACTGAAGCTTTCTTT
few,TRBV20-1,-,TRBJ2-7,CSALGTPYEQYF,TGCAGTGCTCTGGGGACACCCTACGAGCAGTACTTC
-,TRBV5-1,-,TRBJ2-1,CASSLASFNEQFF,TGCGCCAGCAGCTTGGCGAGTTTCAATGAGCAGTTCTTC
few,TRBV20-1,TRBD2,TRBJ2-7,CSASQAGEVVGYEQYF,TGCAGTGCTAGTCAAGCGGGAGAGGTGGTGGGCTACGAGCAGTACTTC
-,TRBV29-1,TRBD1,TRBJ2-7,CSVQGGQGSYEQYF,TGCAGCGTCCAGGGGGGACAGGGCTCCTACGAGCAGTACTTC
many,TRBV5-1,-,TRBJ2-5,CASSLDREETQYF,TGTGCCAGCAGTTTAGATAGGGAAGAGACCCAGTACTTC
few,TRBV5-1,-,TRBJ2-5,CASSFVSLQETQYF,TGCGCCAGCAGCTTCGTAAGTCTACAAGAGACCCAGTACTTC
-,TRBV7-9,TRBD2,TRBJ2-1,CASSPGASGSHEQFF,TGTGCCAGCAGCCCCGGAGCTAGCGGGAGCCATGAGCAGTTCTTC
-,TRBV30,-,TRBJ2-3,CAWRVRDTDTQYF,TGTGCCTGGAGGGTTCGGGACACGGATACGCAGTATTTT
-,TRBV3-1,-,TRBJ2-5,CASSQDSGVETQYF,TGTGCCAGCAGCCAAGATTCAGGGGTGGAGACCCAGTACTTC
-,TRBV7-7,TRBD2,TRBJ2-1,CASSLGTSGGADEQFF,TGTGCTAGCAGCTTAGGGACTAGCGGGGGGGCCGATGAGCAGTTCTTC
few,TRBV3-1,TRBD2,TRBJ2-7,CASSPPGLAGSWEQYF,TGTGCCAGCAGCCCCCCGGGACTAGCGGGTTCTTGGGAGCAGTACTTC
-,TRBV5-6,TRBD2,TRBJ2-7,CASSWGLSREQYF,TGTGCCAGCAGCTGGGGACTATCCCGCGAGCAGTACTTC
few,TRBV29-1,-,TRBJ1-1,CSVAKTANTEAFF,TGCAGCGTTGCTAAGACGGCGAACACTGAAGCTTTCTTT
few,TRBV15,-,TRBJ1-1,CATSRDRGVKAFF,TGTGCCACCAGCAGAGATCGAGGGGTTAAAGCTTTCTTT
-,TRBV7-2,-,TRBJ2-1,CASSYLGDRAYNEQFF,TGTGCCAGCAGCTATCTCGGAGACAGAGCTTACAATGAGCAGTTCTTC
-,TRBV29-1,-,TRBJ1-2,CSVERVYGYTF,TGCAGCGTTGAGAGGGTCTATGGCTACACCTTC
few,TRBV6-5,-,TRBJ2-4,CASSYSIQGTNIQYF,TGTGCCAGCAGTTACTCGATACAGGGAACTAACATTCAGTACTTC
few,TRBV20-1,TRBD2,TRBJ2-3,CSAGRESSTDTQYF,TGCAGTGCTGGGCGGGAGTCGAGCACAGATACGCAGTATTTT
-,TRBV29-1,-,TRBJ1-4,CSAEDGTNEKLFF,TGCAGCGCTGAAGACGGGACTAATGAAAAACTGTTTTTT
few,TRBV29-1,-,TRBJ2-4,CSVEQRAKNIQYF,TGCAGCGTTGAACAACGAGCCAAAAACATTCAGTACTTC
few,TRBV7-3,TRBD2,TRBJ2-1,CASSDLAGGPGYNEQFF,TGTGCCAGCAGCGATCTAGCGGGGGGGCCGGGCTACAATGAGCAGTTCTTC
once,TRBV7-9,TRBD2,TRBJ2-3,CASSTGTSGSTDTQYF,TGTGCCAGCAGCACCGGGACTAGCGGGAGCACAGATACGCAGTATTTT
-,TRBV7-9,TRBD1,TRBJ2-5,CASSLARDSQKWETQYF,TGTGCCAGCAGCTTAGCGAGGGACAGTCAAAAATGGGAGACCCAGTACTTC
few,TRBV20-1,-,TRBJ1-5,CSASPGNNQPQHF,TGCAGTGCTAGTCCGGGGAACAATCAGCCCCAACATTTT
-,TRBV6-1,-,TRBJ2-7,CASVWGANFEQYF,TGTGCCAGCGTCTGGGGCGCCAACTTCGAGCAGTACTTC
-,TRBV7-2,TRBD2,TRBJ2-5,CASSLVLLAGEETQYF,TGTGCCAGCAGCTTAGTCTTGCTAGCGGGAGAGGAGACCCAGTACTTC
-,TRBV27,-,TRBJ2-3,CASSLDGSRTQYF,TGTGCCAGCAGTTTGGACGGCTCCCGTACGCAGTATTTT
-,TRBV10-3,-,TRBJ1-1,CAISDQRVNTEAFF,TGTGCCATCAGTGATCAGCGAGTGAACACTGAAGCTTTCTTT
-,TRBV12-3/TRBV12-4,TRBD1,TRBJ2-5,CASSSTGFGETQYF,TGTGCCAGCAGTTCGACAGGGTTTGGGGAGACCCAGTACTTC